This T cell receptor beta chain comes out of a study of T cells in Graves' hyperthyroidism and ophthalmopathy. Study information: Staff took peripheral blood when the initial diagnosis was made, before any treatment began.

TCR beta CDR3 sequences were amplified from RNA transcripts. The HTBI primer set served for first-round RT-PCR of the TCR CDR3. TCRdb processed the multiplex PCR reads anew with MiXCR; each CDR3 protein has one entry. Counted here are roughly 380,000 distinct CDR3 sequences, approximately 15% occurring once; the ten biggest clones make up about 10%. This clonotype was seen at least ten times. Each diagnosis drew on symptoms, thyroxine, TRAb, thyroid ultrasound and orbital computed tomography findings. Germline CDR1 is LGHDT and CDR2 is YNNKEL (reference sequence). Between the trimmed V and J ends, which lost 4 bases and 6 bases, there was a span of 15 bases. The CDR3 runs 14 residues.

The source is a woman in her sixties with Graves' hyperthyroidism. Source material: blood. The chain combines TRBV3-1 with TRBJ1-2, with no clear D. DNA for the CDR3: TGTGCCAGCAGCCCCGGTGATAGGGCTCATGGCTACACCTTC. This translates into CASSPGDRAHGYTF. Based on the CDR3 plus reference TRBV3-1 and TRBJ1-2, the full variable domain is DTAVSQTPKYLVTQMGNDKSIKCEQNLGHDTMYWYKQDSKKFLKIMFSYNNKELIINETVPNRFSPKSPDKAHLNLHINSLELGDSAVYFCASSPGDRAHGYTFGSGTRLTVV.